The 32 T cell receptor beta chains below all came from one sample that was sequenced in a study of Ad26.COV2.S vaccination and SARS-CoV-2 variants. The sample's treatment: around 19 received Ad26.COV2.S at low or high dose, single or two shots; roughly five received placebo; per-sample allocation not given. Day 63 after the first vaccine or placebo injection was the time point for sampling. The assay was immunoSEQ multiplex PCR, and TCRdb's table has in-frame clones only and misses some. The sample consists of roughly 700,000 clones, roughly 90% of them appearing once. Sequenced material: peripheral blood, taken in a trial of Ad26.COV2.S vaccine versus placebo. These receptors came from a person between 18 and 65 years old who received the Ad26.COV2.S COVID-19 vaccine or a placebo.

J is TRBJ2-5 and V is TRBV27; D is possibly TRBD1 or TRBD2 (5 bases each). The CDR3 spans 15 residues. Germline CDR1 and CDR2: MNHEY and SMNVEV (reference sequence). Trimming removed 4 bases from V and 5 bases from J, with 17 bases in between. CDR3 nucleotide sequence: TGTGCCAGCAGTTCCTCCGGGGCTCTGAAGGAGACCCAGTACTTC. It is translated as CASSSSGALKETQYF.

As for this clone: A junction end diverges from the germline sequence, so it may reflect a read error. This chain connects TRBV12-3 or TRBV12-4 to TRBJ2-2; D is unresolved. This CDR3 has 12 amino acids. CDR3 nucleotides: TGTGCCAGCAGCTTAGTCACCGGGGAGCTGTTTTTT. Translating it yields CASSLVTGELFF.

CDR3 bases: TGTGCCAGCAGCCCCGCCATAGTCCATGAGCAGTTCTTC. Amino acid sequence: CASSPAIVHEQFF. The chain links TRBV5-6 to TRBJ2-1; D not resolved. Germline values: CDR1 SGHDT, CDR2 YYEEEE. Trimming removed 4 bases at V and 8 bases at J, with 13 bases between. This CDR3 has 13 residues.

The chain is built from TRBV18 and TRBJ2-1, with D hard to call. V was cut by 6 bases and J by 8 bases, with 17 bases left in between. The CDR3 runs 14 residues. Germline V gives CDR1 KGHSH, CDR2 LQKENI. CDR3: CASSPLIRGDEQFF. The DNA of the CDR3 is TGTGCCAGCTCCCCCCTAATTCGCGGCGATGAGCAGTTCTTC.

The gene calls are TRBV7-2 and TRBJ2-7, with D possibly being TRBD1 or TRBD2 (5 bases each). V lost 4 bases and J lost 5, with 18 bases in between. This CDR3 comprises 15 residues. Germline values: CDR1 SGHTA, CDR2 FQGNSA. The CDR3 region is CASSSSGGRANEQYF. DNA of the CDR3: TGTGCCAGCAGCTCGAGCGGCGGCAGGGCGAACGAGCAGTACTTC.

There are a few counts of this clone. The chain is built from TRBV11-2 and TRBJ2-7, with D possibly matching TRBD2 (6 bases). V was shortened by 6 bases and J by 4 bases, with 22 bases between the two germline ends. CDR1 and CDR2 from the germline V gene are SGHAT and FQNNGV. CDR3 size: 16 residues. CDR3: CASSMSISGYSYEQYF. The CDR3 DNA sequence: TGTGCCAGCAGTATGTCGATTAGCGGTTATTCATACGAGCAGTACTTC. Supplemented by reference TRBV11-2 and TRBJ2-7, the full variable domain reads EAGVAQSPRYKIIEKRQSVAFWCNPISGHATLYWYQQILGQGPKLLIQFQNNGVVDDSQLPKDRFSAERLKGVDSTLKIQPAKLEDSAVYLCASSMSISGYSYEQYFGPGTRLTVT.

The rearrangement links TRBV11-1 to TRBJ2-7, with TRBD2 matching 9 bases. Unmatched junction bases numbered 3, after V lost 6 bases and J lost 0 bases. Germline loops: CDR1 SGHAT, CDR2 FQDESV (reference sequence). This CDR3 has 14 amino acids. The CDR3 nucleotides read TGTGCCAGCAGGAGCGGGGGGATCTCCTACGAGCAGTACTTC. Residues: CASRSGGISYEQYF. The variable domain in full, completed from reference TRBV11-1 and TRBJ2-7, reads EAEVAQSPRYKITEKSQAVAFWCDPISGHATLYWYRQILGQGPELLVQFQDESVVDDSQLPKDRFSAERLKGVDSTLKIQPAELGDSAMYLCASRSGGISYEQYFGPGTRLTVT.

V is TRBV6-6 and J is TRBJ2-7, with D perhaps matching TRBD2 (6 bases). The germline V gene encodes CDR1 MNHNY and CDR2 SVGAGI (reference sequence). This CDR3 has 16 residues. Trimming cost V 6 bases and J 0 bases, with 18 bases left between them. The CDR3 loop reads CASSHDLRGTSYEQYF. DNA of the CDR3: TGTGCCAGCAGCCACGACCTTCGCGGGACCTCCTACGAGCAGTACTTC.

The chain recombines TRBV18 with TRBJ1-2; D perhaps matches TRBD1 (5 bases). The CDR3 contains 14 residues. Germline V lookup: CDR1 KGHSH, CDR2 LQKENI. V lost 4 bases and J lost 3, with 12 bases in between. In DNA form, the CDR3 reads TGTGCCAGCTCACGGGACCCGGGGGACTATGGCTACACCTTC. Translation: CASSRDPGDYGYTF.

The CDR3 spells CASSEGNTQYF. The CDR3 coding sequence is TGTGCCAGCAGTGAGGGAAATACGCAGTATTTT. The rearrangement joins TRBV6-1 to TRBJ2-3; no firm D call. This CDR3 is built from 11 residues. CDR1 is MNHNS, CDR2 SASEGT, per germline. V lost 3 bases, J lost 7 bases, and 5 bases lay in between.

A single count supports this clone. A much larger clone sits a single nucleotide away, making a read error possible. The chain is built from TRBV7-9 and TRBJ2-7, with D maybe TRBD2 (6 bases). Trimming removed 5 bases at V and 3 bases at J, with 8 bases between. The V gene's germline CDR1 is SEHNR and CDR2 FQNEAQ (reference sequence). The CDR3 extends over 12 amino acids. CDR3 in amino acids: CASSPGLYEQYF. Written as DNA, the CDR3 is TGTGCCAGCAGCCCGGGACTCTACGAGCAGTACTTC. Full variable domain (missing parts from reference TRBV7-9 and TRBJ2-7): DTGVSQNPRHKITKRGQNVTFRCDPISEHNRLYWYRQTLGQGPEFLTYFQNEAQLEKSRLLSDRFSAERPKGSFSTLEIQRTEQGDSAMYLCASSPGLYEQYFGPGTRLTVT.

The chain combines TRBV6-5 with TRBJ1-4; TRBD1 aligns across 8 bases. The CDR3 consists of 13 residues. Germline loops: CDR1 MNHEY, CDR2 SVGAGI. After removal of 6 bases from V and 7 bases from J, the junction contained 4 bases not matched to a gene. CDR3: CASRPQGAEKLFF. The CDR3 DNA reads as TGTGCCAGCAGGCCTCAGGGGGCTGAAAAACTGTTTTTT.

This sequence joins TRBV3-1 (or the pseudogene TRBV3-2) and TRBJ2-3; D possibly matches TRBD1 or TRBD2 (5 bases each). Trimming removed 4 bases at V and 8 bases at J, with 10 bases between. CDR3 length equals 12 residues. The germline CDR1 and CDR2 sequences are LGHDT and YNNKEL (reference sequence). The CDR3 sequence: CASSPAGSTQYF. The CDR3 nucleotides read TGTGCCAGCAGCCCCGCAGGGAGTACGCAGTATTTT.

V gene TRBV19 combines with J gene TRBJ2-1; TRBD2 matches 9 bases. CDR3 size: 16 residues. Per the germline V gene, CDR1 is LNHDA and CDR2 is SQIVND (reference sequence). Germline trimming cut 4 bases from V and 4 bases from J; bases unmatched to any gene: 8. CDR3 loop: CASSTPTSGLYNEQFF. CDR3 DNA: TGTGCCAGTAGTACCCCGACTAGCGGACTTTACAATGAGCAGTTCTTC.

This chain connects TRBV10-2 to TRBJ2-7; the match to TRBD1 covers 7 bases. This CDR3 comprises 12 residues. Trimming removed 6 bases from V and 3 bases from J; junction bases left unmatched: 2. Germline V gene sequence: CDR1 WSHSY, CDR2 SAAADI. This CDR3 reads CASRDRNYEQYF. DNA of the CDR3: TGCGCCAGCAGGGACAGGAACTACGAGCAGTACTTC.

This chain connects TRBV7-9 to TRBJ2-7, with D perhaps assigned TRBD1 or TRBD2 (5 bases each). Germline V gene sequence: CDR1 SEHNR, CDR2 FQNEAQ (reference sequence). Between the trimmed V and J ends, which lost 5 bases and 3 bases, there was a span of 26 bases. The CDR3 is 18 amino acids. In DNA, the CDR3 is TGTGCCAGCAGCCCCATCCTAGGGCTGGGACCTTTAGGCTACGAGCAGTACTTC. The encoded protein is CASSPILGLGPLGYEQYF.

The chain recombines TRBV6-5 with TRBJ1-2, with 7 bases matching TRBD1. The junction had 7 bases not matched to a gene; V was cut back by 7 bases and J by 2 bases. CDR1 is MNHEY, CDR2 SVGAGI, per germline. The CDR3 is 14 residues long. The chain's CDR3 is CASTRQGPNYGYTF. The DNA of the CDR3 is TGTGCCAGCACCCGACAGGGACCGAACTATGGCTACACCTTC.

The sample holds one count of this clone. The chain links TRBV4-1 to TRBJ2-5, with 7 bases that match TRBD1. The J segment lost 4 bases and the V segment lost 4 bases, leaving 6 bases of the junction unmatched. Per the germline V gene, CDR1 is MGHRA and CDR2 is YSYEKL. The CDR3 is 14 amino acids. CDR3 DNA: TGCGCCAGCAGCCTGGGACAGCTTGGAGAGACCCAGTACTTC. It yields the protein CASSLGQLGETQYF.

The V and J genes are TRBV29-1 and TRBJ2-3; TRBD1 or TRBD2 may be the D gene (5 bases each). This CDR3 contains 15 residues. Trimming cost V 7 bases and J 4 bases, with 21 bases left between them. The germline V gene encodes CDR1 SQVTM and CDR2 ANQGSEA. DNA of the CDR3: TGCAGCGGGACTCCCTTAGGGGACGTCGCAGATACGCAGTATTTT. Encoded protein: CSGTPLGDVADTQYF.

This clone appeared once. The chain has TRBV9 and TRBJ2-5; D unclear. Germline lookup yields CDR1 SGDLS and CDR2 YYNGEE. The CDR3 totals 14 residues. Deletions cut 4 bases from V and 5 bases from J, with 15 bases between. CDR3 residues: CASSPALNFETQYF. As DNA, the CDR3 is TGTGCCAGCAGCCCCGCTTTGAATTTTGAGACCCAGTACTTC.

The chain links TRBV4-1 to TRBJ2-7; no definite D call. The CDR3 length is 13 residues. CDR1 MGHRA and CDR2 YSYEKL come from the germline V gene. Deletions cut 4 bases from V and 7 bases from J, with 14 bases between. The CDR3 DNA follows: TGCGCCAGCAGCCGCGACCCAAATACTGAGCAGTACTTC. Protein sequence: CASSRDPNTEQYF.

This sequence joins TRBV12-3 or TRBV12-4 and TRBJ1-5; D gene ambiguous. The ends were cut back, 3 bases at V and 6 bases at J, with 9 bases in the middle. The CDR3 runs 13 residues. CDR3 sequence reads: CASSLDFRQPQHF. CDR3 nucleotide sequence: TGTGCCAGCAGTTTGGATTTTCGTCAGCCCCAGCATTTT.

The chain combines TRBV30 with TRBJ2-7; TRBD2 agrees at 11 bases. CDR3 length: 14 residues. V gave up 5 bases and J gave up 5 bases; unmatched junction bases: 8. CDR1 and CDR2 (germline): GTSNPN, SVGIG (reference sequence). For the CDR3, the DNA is TGTGCCTGGGCCTTACTAGCGGGAGATGACGAGCAGTACTTC. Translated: CAWALLAGDDEQYF.

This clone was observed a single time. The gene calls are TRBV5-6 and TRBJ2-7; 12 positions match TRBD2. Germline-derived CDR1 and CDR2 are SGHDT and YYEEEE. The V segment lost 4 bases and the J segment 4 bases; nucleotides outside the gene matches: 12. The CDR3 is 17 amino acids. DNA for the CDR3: TGTGCCAGCAGCCTGGTGGGACTAGCGGGTGGCGGGTACGAGCAGTACTTC. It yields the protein CASSLVGLAGGGYEQYF. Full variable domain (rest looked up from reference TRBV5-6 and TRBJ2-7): DAGVTQSPTHLIKTRGQQVTLRCSPKSGHDTVSWYQQALGQGPQFIFQYYEEEERQRGNFPDRFSGHQFPNYSSELNVNALLLGDSALYLCASSLVGLAGGGYEQYFGPGTRLTVT.

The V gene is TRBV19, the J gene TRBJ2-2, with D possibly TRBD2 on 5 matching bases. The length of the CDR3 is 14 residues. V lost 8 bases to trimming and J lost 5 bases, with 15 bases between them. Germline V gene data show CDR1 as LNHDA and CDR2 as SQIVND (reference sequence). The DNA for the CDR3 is TGTGCCAGTTCTAACGGACCGGGAACCGGGGAGCTGTTTTTT. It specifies CASSNGPGTGELFF.

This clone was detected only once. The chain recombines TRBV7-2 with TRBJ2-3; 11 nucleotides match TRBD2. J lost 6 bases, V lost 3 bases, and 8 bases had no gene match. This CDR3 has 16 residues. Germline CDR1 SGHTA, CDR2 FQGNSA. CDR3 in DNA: TGTGCCAGCAGCTTCTTACTAGCGGGAGTCCACGATACGCAGTATTTT. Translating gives CASSFLLAGVHDTQYF.

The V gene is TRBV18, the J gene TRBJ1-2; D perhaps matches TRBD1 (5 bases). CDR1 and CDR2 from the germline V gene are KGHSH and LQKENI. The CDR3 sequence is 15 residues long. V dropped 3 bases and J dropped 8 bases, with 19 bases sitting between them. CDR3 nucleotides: TGTGCCAGCTCACCTCTCGACCGGGACCTGGGAGGCTACACCTTC. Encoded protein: CASSPLDRDLGGYTF.

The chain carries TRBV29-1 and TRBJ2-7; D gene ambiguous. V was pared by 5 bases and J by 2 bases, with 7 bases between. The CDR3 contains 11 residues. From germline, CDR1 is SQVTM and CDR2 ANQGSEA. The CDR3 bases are TGCAGCGTTCAAGCCCCCTACGAGCAGTACTTC. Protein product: CSVQAPYEQYF.

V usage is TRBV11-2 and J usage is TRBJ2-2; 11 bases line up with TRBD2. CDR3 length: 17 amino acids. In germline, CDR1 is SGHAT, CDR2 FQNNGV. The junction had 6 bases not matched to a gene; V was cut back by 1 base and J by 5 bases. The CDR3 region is CASSLGLAGGGTGELFF. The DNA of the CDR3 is TGTGCCAGCAGCTTAGGTCTAGCGGGAGGAGGGACCGGGGAGCTGTTTTTT.

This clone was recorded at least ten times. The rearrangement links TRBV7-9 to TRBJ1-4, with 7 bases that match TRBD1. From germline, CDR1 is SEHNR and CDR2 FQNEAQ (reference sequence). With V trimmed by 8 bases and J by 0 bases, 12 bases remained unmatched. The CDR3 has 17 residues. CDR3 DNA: TGTGCCAGCCACGACACCCGGGACAGACCAACTAATGAAAAACTGTTTTTT. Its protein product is CASHDTRDRPTNEKLFF.

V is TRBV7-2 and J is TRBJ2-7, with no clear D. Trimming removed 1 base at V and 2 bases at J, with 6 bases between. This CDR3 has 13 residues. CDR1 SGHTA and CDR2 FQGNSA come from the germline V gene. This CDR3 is CASSLEGPYEQYF. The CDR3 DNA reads TGTGCCAGCAGCTTAGAGGGCCCCTACGAGCAGTACTTC.

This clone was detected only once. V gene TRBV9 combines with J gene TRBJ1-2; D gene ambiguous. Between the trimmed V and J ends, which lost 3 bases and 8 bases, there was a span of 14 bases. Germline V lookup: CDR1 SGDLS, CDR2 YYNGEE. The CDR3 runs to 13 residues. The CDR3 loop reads CASSGDPVNGYTF. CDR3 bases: TGTGCCAGCAGCGGAGACCCGGTAAACGGCTACACCTTC.